This passage covers 8 T cell receptor beta chains from one sample sequenced in a study of persistence of HIV-infected CD4 T cells. The libraries were made with immunoSEQ version 4 in survey mode. Clones were sequenced by immunoSEQ multiplex PCR, and TCRdb holds only the in-frame ones, with some missing. Of more than 15,000 clones listed, 70% to 80% are singletons. The antigens for these receptors are not known. Cells were stimulated with CMV-infected fibroblast lysates at approximately 10 ug/mL. Responding CD4+ T cells were sorted by upregulation of both CD40 ligand and CD69. The starting material was CD4+ T cells sorted from PBMCs after approximately 18-hour stimulation, obtained from a patient who received antiretroviral therapy. Every receptor here comes from an adult man with HIV who was CMV-seropositive.

V is TRBV14 and J is TRBJ2-3; TRBD1 aligns across 8 bases. Germline loops: CDR1 SGHDN, CDR2 FVKESK. V lost 4 bases, J lost 6 bases, and 9 bases stayed unmatched. The CDR3 length is 15 residues. This chain's CDR3 is CASSLRRTGSDTQYF. The CDR3 DNA sequence: TGTGCCAGCAGCCTACGCCGGACAGGGAGCGATACGCAGTATTTT.

A few counts support this clone. The chain carries TRBV4-2 and TRBJ1-4; perhaps TRBD1 as D (5 bases). CDR1 and CDR2 (germline): LGHNA, YNFKEQ. Trimming pared 2 bases from V and 0 bases from J, leaving 7 bases between. This CDR3 is built from 15 residues. CDR3 in amino acids: CASSQQTATNEKLFF. The CDR3 DNA follows: TGTGCCAGCAGCCAACAGACAGCAACTAATGAAAAACTGTTTTTT.

V and J are TRBV7-6 and TRBJ1-6; TRBD1 matches at 12 bases. The CDR3 loop spans 15 amino acids. Per germline, CDR1 SGHVS and CDR2 FNYEAQ. Unmatched junction bases numbered 5, after V lost 4 bases and J lost 10 bases. The DNA of the CDR3 is TGTGCCAGCAGCTCCGGGACAGGGGGCGGGTCACCCCTCCACTTT. Protein product: CASSSGTGGGSPLHF.

This chain uses TRBV5-8 with TRBJ1-4, with D uncertain. V was trimmed by 3 bases and J by 8 bases, leaving 11 bases between them. The CDR3 covers 13 residues. In germline, CDR1 is SGHTS, CDR2 YDEGEE. The CDR3 here is CASSSSVAEKLFF. The CDR3 nucleotides read TGTGCCAGCAGCTCGTCCGTCGCGGAAAAACTGTTTTTT.

The chain uses TRBV7-2 and TRBJ1-2; the match to TRBD1 covers 7 bases. With V trimmed by 4 bases and J by 4 bases, 3 bases remained unmatched. The CDR3 sequence is 13 residues long. Germline V gene lookup returns CDR1 SGHTA and CDR2 FQGNSA. CDR3 protein: CASSSQGTYGYTF. As DNA, the CDR3 is TGTGCCAGCAGCTCACAGGGGACCTATGGCTACACCTTC.

The CDR3: CASRLWTDQPQHF. DNA for the CDR3: TGTGCCAGCCGACTGTGGACAGATCAGCCCCAGCATTTT. The chain uses TRBV6-5 and TRBJ1-5, with a weak D call TRBD1 (6 bases). CDR3 length: 13 residues. Germline CDR1 reads MNHEY; CDR2 reads SVGAGI. The V gene lost 8 bases and the J gene lost 5 bases, with 13 bases spanning the gap.

This clone was detected a few times. The rearrangement uses TRBV2 and TRBJ2-3, with 7 bases lining up with TRBD1. Germline trimming cut 8 bases from V and 0 bases from J; bases unmatched to any gene: 2. CDR1 is SNHLY, CDR2 FYNNEI, per germline. CDR3 length: 13 amino acids. In nucleotides, the CDR3 is TGTGCCAGCGGACAGGATAGCACAGATACGCAGTATTTT. It translates to CASGQDSTDTQYF.

The genes are TRBV28 and TRBJ2-2, with D perhaps TRBD2 (6 bases). Germline V gene data show CDR1 as MDHEN and CDR2 as SYDVKM. This CDR3 contains 15 residues. Trimming removed 2 bases from V and 6 bases from J, with 13 bases in between. Here the CDR3 reads CASSLDPPSAGELFF. The CDR3 nucleotides read TGTGCCAGCAGTTTAGATCCCCCTAGCGCCGGGGAGCTGTTTTTT.